This T cell receptor beta chain was retrieved from a study of T cell repertoires in aging, cancer and after chemotherapy. The trim removed 4 bases at V and 2 bases at J, leaving 5 bases unmatched. CDR1 is ENHRY, CDR2 SYGVKD, per germline. The CDR3 consists of 14 residues. Study results and caveats: In healthy donors, age-related TCR diversity loss mainly reflected lost richness. Median generation probability rose over the chemotherapy interval in each cancer cohort, suggesting rebound thymic output.

Rearranged V-D-J TRB sequences were amplified with a mixed TRB-A/B primer pool. In TCRdb, the multiplex PCR reads were re-called with MiXCR into one record per CDR3 protein. The sample includes fewer than 6,000 distinct CDR3 sequences, about a quarter of them seen just once. This clonotype is labeled as medium-sized. Its antigen remains unknown. Amplification of TCR beta used genomic DNA extracted from peripheral blood. Sequenced input: blood. This chain connects TRBV10-3 to TRBJ2-7; the match to TRBD1 covers 7 bases. This TCR came from a human donor with a blood cancer. This chain's CDR3 is CAISAPGTAYEQYF. CDR3 coding DNA: TGTGCCATCAGTGCCCCTGGGACAGCCTACGAGCAGTACTTC.